Sequencing of this TCR beta chain was carried out in a study of metastatic and nonmetastatic thyroid tumors. At the level of the study: From malignant and benign thyroid patients, repertoires in blood and in tumor or nodule tissue were compared. Points from the study as a whole: Compared with benign nodules, malignant thyroid tumors were reported to have significantly higher TCR beta diversity in both blood and tumor.

Thyroid surgery was preceded by no treatment in any patient. Under the authors' procedure: CDR3 was compared across clinicopathological groups, and the resulting differences were used to build a distant-metastasis classifier for papillary thyroid cancer. TCRdb re-processed the PCR reads through MiXCR. These V and J calls are TCRdb output, not the study's own analysis. The sample includes about 23,000 clones, about a fifth of them seen just once. This clone is categorized as medium-sized. Its antigen is not identified. Germline V gives CDR1 MNHNS, CDR2 SASEGT. The CDR3 covers 14 residues. Trimming removed 0 bases from V and 0 bases from J, with 5 bases in between.

Input material: blood. This sequence originates from a female donor with papillary thyroid cancer or a benign thyroid nodule (not recorded which). Some clones in this sample may be carry-over from other donors' samples. The chain combines TRBV6-1 with TRBJ1-2; D call uncertain. CDR3 amino acids: CASSEAGSNYGYTF. In nucleotides, the CDR3 is TGTGCCAGCAGTGAAGCGGGTTCTAACTATGGCTACACCTTC.